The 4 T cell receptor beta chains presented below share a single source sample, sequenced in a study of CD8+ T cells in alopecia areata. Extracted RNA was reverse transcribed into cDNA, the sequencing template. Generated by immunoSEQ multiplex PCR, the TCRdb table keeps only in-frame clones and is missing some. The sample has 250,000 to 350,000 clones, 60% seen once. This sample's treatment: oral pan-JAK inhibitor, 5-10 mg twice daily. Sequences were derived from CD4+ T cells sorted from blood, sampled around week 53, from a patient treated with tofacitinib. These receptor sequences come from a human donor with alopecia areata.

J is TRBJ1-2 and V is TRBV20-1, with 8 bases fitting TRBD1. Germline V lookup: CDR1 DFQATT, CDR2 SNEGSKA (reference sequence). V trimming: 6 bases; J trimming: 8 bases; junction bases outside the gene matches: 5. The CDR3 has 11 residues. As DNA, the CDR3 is TGCAGTGCGACGGACAGGGCCGGCTACACCTTC. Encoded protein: CSATDRAGYTF.

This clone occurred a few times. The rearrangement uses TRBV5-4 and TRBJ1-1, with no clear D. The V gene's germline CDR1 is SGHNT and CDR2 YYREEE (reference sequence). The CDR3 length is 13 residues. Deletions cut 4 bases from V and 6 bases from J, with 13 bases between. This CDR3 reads CASSTGAKPEAFF. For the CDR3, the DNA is TGTGCCAGCAGCACGGGTGCGAAACCTGAAGCTTTCTTT.

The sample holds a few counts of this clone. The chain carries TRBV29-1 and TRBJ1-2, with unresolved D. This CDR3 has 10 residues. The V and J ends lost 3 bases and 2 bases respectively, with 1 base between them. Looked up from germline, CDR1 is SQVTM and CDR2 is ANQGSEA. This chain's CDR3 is CSVDNYGYTF. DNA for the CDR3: TGCAGCGTTGACAACTATGGCTACACCTTC.

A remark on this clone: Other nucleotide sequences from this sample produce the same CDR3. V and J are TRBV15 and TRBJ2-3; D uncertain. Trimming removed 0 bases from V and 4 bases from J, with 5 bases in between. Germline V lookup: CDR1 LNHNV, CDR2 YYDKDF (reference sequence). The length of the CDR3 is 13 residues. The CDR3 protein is CATSRDPADTQYF. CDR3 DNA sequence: TGTGCCACCAGCAGAGATCCGGCAGATACGCAGTATTTT.